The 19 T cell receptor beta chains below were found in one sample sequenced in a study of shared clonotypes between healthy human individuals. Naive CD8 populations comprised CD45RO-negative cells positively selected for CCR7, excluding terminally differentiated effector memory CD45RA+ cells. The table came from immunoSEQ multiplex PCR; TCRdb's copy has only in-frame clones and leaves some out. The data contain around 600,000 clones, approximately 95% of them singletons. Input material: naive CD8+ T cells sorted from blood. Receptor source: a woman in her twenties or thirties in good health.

The CDR3, as DNA: TGTGCCAGCAGCTTGTTGGCTAGGGATACTTTCTTT. It specifies CASSLLARDTFF. V gene TRBV5-6 combines with J gene TRBJ1-1; D is unresolved. The CDR3 loop spans 12 amino acids. The ends were cut back, 1 base at V and 12 bases at J, with 13 bases in the middle. Germline loops: CDR1 SGHDT, CDR2 YYEEEE.

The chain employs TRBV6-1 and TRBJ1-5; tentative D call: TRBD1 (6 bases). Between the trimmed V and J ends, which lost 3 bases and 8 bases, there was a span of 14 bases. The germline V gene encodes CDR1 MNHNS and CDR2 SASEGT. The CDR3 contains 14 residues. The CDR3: CASSEQQGVEPQHF. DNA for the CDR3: TGTGCCAGCAGTGAGCAACAGGGCGTTGAGCCCCAGCATTTT.

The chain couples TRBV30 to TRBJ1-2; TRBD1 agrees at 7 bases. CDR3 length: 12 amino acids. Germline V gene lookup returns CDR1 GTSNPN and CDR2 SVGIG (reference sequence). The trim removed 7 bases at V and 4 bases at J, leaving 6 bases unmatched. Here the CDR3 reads CALTGTAYGYTF. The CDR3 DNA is TGTGCCTTGACCGGGACAGCCTATGGCTACACCTTC.

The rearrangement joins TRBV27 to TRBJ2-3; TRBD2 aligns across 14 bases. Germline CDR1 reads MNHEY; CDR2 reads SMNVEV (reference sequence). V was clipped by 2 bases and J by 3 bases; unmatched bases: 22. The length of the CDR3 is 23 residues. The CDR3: CASSLRTKFGLAGGVDRTDTQYF. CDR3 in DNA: TGTGCCAGCAGTTTACGAACCAAATTTGGACTAGCGGGAGGTGTGGATCGAACAGATACGCAGTATTTT.

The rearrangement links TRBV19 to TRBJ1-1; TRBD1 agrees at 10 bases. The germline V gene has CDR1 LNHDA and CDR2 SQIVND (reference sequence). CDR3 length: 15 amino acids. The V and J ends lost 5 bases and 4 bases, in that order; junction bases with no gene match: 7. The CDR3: CASSPRDRGGTEAFF. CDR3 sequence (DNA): TGTGCCAGTAGTCCCCGGGACAGGGGTGGCACTGAAGCTTTCTTT.

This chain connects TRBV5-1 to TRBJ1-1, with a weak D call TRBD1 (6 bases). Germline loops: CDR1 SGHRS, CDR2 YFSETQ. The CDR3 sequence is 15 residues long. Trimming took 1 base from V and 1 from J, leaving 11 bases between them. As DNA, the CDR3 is TGCGCCAGCAGCTTGTCTACAGGGAGGAACACTGAAGCTTTCTTT. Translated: CASSLSTGRNTEAFF.

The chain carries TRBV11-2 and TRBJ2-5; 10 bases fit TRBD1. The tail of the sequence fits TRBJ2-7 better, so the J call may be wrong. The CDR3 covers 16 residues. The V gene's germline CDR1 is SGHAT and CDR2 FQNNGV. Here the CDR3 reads CASSPGQGERRYEQYF. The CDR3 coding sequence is TGTGCCAGCAGCCCAGGACAGGGGGAACGGAGGTACGAGCAGTACTTC.

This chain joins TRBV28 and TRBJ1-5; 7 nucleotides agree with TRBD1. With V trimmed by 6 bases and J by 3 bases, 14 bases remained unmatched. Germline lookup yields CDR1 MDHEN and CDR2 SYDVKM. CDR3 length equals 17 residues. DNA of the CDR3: TGTGCCAGCAGCCAGCCGCGACAGGGAGTGATCAATCAGCCCCAGCATTTT. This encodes CASSQPRQGVINQPQHF.

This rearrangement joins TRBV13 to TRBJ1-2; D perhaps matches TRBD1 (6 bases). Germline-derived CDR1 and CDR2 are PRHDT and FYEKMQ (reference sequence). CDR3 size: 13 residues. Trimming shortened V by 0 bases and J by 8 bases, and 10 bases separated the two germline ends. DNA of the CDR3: TGTGCCAGCAGCTTAGGCAGGGGTTGGGGCTACACCTTC. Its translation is CASSLGRGWGYTF. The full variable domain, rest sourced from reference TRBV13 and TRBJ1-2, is AAGVIQSPRHLIKEKRETATLKCYPIPRHDTVYWYQQGPGQDPQFLISFYEKMQSDKGSIPDRFSAQQFSDYHSELNMSSLELGDSALYFCASSLGRGWGYTFGSGTRLTVV.

The CDR3 DNA reads TGTGCCAGCAGTTTAGTCGAAACGAGCGGGGAGCTGTTTTTT. Encoded protein: CASSLVETSGELFF. This rearrangement joins TRBV28 to TRBJ2-2; unclear D gene. The germline V and J ends were trimmed by 2 bases and 7 bases, with 11 bases remaining between them. CDR1 and CDR2 from the germline V gene are MDHEN and SYDVKM. The CDR3 loop spans 14 amino acids.

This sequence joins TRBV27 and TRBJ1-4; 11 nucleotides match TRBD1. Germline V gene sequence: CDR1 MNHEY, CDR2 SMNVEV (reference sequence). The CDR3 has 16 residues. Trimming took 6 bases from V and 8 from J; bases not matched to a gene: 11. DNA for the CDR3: TGTGCCAGCAGGCCCGGACAGGGGGCGCTGTCCGAAAAACTGTTTTTT. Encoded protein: CASRPGQGALSEKLFF.

This chain's CDR3 is CASSIGQGNQPQHF. CDR3 nucleotide sequence: TGTGCCAGCAGTATCGGACAGGGTAATCAGCCCCAGCATTTT. J is TRBJ1-5 and V is TRBV2; TRBD1 agrees at 8 bases. J was trimmed by 4 bases and V by 5 bases; bases with no gene match: 4. Germline loops: CDR1 SNHLY, CDR2 FYNNEI. This CDR3 has 14 residues.

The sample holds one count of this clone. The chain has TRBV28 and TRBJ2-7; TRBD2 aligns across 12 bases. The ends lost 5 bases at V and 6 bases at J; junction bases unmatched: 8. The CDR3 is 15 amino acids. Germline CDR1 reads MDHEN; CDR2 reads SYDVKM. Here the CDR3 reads CASSVKLAGGSEQYF. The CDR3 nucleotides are TGTGCCAGCAGTGTGAAACTAGCGGGAGGTTCCGAGCAGTACTTC. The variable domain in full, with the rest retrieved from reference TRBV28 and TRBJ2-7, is DVKVTQSSRYLVKRTGEKVFLECVQDMDHENMFWYRQDPGLGLRLIYFSYDVKMKEKGDIPEGYSVSREKKERFSLILESASTNQTSMYLCASSVKLAGGSEQYFGPGTRLTVT.

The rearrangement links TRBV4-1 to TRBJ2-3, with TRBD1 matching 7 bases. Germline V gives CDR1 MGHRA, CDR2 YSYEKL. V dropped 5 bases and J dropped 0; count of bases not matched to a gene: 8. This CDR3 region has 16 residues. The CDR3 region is CASSARPGQSTDTQYF. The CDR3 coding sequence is TGCGCCAGCAGCGCACGGCCGGGACAGAGCACAGATACGCAGTATTTT.

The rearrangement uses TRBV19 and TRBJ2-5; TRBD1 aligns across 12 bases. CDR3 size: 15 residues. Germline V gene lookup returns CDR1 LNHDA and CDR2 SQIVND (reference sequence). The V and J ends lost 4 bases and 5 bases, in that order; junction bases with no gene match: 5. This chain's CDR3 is CASSTGTGGVETQYF. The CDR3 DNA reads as TGTGCCAGTAGTACCGGGACAGGGGGCGTCGAGACCCAGTACTTC. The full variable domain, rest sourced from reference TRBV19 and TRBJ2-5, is DGGITQSPKYLFRKEGQNVTLSCEQNLNHDAMYWYRQDPGQGLRLIYYSQIVNDFQKGDIAEGYSVSREKKESFPLTVTSAQKNPTAFYLCASSTGTGGVETQYFGPGTRLLVL.

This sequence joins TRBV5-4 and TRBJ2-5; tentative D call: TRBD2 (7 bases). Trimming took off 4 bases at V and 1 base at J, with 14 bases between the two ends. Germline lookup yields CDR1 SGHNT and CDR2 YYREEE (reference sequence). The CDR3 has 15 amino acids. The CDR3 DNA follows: TGTGCCAGCAGCCTACCCGGGGGGCCCCAAGAGACCCAGTACTTC. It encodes CASSLPGGPQETQYF.

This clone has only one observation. In DNA, the CDR3 is TGTGCCAGCAGTTTACAGGGAAGGGGCAATCAGCCCCAGCATTTT. It yields the protein CASSLQGRGNQPQHF. The chain uses TRBV5-6 and TRBJ1-5; D might be TRBD1 (6 bases). The CDR3 runs to 15 residues. Germline lookup yields CDR1 SGHDT and CDR2 YYEEEE. Trimming pared 5 bases from V and 2 bases from J, leaving 14 bases between.

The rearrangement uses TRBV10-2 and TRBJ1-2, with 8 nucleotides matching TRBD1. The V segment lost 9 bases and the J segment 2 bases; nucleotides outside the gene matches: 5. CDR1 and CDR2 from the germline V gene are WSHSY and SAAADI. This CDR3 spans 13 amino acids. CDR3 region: CASWTGTNYGYTF. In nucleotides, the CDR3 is TGCGCCAGTTGGACAGGGACCAACTATGGCTACACCTTC.

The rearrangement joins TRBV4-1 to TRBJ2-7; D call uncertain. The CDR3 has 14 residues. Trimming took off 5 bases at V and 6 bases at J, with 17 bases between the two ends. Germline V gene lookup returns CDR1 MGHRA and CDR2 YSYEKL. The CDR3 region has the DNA TGCGCCAGCAGCGAACGCCTCCTTTCCCCCGAGCAGTACTTC. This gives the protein CASSERLLSPEQYF.